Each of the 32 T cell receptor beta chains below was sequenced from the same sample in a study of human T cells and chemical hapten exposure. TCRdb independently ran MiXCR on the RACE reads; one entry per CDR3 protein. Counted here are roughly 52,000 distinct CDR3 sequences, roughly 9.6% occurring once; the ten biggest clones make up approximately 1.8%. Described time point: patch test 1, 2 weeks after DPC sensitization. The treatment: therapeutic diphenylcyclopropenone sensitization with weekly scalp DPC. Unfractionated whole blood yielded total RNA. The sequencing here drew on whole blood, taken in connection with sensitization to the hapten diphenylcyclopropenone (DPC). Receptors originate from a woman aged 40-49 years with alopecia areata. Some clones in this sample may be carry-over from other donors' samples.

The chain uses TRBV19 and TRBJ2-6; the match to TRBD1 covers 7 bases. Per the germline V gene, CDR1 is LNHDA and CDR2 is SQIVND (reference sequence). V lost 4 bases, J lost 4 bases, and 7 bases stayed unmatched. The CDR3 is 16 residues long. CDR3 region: CASSRQGSGGANVLTF. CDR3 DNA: TGTGCCAGTAGTAGACAGGGATCTGGAGGGGCCAACGTCCTGACTTTC.

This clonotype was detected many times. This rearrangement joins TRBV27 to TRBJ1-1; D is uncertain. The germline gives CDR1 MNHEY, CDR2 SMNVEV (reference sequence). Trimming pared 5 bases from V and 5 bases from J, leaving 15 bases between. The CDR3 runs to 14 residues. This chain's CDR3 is CASSPGLLRTEAFF. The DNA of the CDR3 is TGTGCCAGCAGTCCGGGCCTTCTGCGAACTGAAGCTTTCTTT.

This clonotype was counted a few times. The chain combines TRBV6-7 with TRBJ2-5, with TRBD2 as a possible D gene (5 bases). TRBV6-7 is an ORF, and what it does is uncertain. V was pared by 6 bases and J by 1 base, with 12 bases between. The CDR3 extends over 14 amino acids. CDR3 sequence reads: CASRNRRGQETQYF. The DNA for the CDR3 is TGTGCCAGCAGGAACCGACGGGGCCAAGAGACCCAGTACTTC.

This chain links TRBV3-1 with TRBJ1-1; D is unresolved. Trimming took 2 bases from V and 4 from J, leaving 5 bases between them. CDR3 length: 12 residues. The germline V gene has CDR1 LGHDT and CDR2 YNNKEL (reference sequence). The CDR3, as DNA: TGTGCCAGCAGCCAAACCAGCACTGAAGCTTTCTTT. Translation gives CASSQTSTEAFF.

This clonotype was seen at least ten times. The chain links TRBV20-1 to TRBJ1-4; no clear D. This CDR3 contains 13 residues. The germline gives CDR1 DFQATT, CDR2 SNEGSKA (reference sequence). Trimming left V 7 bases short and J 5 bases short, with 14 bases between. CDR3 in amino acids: CSVLGSQNEKLFF. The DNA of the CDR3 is TGCAGTGTGCTGGGTTCACAAAATGAAAAACTGTTTTTT.

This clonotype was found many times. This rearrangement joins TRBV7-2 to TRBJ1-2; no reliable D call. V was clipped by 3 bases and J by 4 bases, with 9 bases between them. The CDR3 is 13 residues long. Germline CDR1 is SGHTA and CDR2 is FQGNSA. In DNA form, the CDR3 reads TGTGCCAGCAGCTTGCAGGATGTCTATGGCTACACCTTC. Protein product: CASSLQDVYGYTF.

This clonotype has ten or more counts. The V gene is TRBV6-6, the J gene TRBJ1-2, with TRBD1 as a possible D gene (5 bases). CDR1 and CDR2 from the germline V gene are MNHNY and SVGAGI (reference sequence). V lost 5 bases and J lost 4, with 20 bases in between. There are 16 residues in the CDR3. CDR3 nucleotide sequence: TGTGCCAGCAGTGACGGGACGGAAGTATTAACCTATGGCTACACCTTC. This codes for CASSDGTEVLTYGYTF.

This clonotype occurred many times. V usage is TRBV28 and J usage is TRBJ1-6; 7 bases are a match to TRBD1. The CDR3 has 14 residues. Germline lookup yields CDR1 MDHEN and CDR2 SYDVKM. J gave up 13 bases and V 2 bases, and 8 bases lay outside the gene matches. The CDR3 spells CASSLTGEDVPLHF. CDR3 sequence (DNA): TGTGCCAGCAGTTTAACAGGGGAGGACGTCCCCCTCCACTTT.

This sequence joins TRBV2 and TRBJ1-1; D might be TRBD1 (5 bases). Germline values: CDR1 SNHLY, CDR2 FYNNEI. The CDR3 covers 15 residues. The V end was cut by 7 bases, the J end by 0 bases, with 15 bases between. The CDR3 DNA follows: TGTGCCAGCAAGACAGCAAGCTTCATGAACACTGAAGCTTTCTTT. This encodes CASKTASFMNTEAFF. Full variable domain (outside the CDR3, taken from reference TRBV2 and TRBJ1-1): EPEVTQTPSHQVTQMGQEVILRCVPISNHLYFYWYRQILGQKVEFLVSFYNNEISEKSEIFDDQFSVERPDGSNFTLKIRSTKLEDSAMYFCASKTASFMNTEAFFGQGTRLTVV.

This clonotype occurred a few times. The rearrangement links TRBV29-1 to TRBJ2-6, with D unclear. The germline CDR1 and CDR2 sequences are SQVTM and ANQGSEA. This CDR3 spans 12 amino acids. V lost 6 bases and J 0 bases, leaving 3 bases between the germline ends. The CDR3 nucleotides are TGCAGCGTACACTCTGGGGCCAACGTCCTGACTTTC. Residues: CSVHSGANVLTF. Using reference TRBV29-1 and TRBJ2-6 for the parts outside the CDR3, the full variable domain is SAVISQKPSRDICQRGTSLTIQCQVDSQVTMMFWYRQQPGQSLTLIATANQGSEATYESGFVIDKFPISRPNLTFSTLTVSNMSPEDSSIYLCSVHSGANVLTFGAGSRLTVL.

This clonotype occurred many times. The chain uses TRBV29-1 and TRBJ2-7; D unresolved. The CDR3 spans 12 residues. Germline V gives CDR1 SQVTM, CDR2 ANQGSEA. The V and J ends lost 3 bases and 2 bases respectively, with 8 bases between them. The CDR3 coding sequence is TGCAGCGTTGAGGTCACCACCTACGAGCAGTACTTC. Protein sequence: CSVEVTTYEQYF.

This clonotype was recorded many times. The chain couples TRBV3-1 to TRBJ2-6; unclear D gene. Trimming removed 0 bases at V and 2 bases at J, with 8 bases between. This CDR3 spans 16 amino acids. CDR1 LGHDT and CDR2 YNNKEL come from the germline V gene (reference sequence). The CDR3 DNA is TGTGCCAGCAGCCAAGAGTGGGGTACTGGGGCCAACGTCCTGACTTTC. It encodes CASSQEWGTGANVLTF.

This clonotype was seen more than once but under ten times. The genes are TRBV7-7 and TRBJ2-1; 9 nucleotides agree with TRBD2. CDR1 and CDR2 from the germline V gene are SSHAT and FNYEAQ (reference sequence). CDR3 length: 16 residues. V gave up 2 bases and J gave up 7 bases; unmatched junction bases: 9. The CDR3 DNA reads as TGTGCCAGCAGCTTAATGGGCGGGGGGGCATCTAATGAGCAGTTCTTC. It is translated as CASSLMGGGASNEQFF.

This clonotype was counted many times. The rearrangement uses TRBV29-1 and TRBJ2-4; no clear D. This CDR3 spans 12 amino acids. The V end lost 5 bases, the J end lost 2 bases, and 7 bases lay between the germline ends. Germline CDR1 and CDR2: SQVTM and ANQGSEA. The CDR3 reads CSVHTPKNIQYF. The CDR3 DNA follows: TGCAGCGTTCACACACCCAAAAACATTCAGTACTTC.

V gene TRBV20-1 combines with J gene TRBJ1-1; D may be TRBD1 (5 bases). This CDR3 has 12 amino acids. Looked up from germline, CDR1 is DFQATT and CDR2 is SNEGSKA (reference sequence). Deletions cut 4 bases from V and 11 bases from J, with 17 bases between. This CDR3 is CSANPQGGEAFF. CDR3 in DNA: TGCAGTGCTAACCCTCAGGGAGGGGAGGCTTTCTTT.

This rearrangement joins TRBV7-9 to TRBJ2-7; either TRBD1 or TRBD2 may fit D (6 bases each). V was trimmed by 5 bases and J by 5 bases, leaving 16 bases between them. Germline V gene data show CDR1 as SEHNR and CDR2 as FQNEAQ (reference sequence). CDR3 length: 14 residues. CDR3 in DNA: TGTGCCAGCAGCAATTCGGGGGCAGGGGACGAGCAGTACTTC. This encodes CASSNSGAGDEQYF.

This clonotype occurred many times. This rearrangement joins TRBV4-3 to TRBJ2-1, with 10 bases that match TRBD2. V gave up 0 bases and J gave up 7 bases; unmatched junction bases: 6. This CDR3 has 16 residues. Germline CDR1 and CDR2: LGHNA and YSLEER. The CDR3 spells CASSQDSGGPGNEQFF. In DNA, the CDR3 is TGCGCCAGCAGCCAAGATAGCGGGGGGCCGGGAAATGAGCAGTTCTTC.

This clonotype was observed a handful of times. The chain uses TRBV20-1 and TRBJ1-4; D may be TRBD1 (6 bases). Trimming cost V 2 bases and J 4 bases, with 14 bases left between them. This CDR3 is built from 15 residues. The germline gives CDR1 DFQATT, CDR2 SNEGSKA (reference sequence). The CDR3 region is CSARKQGVGNEKLFF. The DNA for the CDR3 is TGCAGTGCTAGAAAACAGGGAGTGGGTAATGAAAAACTGTTTTTT.

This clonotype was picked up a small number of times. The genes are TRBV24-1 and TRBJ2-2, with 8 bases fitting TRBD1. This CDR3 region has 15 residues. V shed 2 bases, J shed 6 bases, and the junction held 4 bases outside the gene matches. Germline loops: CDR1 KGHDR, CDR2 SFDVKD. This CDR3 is CATSDSQGVSGELFF. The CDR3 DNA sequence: TGTGCCACCAGTGATTCACAGGGGGTCTCCGGGGAGCTGTTTTTT.

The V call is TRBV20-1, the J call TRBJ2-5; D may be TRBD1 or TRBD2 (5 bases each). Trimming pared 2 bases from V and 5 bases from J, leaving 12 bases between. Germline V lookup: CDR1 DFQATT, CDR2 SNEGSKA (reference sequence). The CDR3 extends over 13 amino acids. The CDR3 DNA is TGCAGTGCTAGAAGGGACCCTCAGGAGACCCAGTACTTC. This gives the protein CSARRDPQETQYF.

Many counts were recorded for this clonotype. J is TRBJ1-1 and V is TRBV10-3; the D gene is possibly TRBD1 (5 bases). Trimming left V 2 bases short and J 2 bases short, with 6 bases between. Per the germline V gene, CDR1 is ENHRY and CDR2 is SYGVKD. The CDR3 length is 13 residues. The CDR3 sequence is CAISERGNTEAFF. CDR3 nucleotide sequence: TGTGCCATCAGTGAGAGGGGAAACACTGAAGCTTTCTTT.

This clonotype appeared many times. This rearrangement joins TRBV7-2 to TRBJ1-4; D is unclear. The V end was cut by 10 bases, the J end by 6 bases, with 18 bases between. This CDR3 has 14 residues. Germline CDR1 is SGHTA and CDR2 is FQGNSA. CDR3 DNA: TGTGCCACCGGATTCCGGAGTGCCCATGAAAAACTGTTTTTT. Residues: CATGFRSAHEKLFF.

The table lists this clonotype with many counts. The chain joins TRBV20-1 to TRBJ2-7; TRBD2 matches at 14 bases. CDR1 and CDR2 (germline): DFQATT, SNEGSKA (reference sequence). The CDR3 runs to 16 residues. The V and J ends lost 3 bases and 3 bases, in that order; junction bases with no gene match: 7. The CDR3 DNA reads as TGCAGTGCTAGGCCCTGGGGACTAGCGGGGGACTACGAGCAGTACTTC. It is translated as CSARPWGLAGDYEQYF.

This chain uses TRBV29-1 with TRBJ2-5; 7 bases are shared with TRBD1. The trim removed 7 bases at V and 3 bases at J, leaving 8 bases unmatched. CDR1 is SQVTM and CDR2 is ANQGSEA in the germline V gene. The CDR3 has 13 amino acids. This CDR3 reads CSARPGTEETQYF. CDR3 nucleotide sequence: TGCAGCGCCCGACCCGGGACAGAAGAGACCCAGTACTTC.

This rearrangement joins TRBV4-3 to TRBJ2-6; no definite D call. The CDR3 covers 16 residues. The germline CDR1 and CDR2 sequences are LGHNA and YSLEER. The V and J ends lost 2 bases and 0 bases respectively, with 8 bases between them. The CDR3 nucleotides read TGCGCCAGCAGCCAACAGGCAATCTCTGGGGCCAACGTCCTGACTTTC. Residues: CASSQQAISGANVLTF.

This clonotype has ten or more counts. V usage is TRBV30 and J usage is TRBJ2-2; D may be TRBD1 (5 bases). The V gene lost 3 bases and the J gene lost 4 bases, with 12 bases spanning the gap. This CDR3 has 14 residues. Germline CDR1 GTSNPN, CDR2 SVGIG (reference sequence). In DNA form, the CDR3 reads TGTGCCTGGAGGGGCAGGGCTGGCACCGGGGAGCTGTTTTTT. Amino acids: CAWRGRAGTGELFF.

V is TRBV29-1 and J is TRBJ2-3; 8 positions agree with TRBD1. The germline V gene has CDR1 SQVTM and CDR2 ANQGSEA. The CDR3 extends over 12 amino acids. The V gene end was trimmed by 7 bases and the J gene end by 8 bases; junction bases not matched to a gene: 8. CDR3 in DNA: TGCAGCGCGCACAGGGGGTCGGGTACGCAGTATTTT. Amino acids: CSAHRGSGTQYF.

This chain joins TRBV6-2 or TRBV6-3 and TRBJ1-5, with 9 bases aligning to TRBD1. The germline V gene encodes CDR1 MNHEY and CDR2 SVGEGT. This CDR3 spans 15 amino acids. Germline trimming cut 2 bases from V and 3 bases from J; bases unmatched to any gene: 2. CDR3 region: CASSYTGGLNQPQHF. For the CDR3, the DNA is TGTGCCAGCAGTTACACAGGGGGCCTCAATCAGCCCCAGCATTTT.

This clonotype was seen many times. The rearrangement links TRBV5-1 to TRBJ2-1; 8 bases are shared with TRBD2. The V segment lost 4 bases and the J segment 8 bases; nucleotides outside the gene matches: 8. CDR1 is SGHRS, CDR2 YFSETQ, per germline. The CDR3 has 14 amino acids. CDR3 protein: CASSPGLGGDEQFF. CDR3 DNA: TGCGCCAGCAGCCCGGGACTAGGTGGCGATGAGCAGTTCTTC.

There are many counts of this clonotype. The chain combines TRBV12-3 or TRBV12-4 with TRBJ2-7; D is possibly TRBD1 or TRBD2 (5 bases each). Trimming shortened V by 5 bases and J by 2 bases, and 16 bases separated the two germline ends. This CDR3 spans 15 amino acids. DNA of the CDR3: TGTGCCAGCAGTCGGGACCGGACGCCAACCTACGAGCAGTACTTC. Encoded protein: CASSRDRTPTYEQYF.

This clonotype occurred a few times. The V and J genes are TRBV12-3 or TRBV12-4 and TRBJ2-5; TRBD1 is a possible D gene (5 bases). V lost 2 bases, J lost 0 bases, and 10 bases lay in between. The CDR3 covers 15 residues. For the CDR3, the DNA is TGTGCCAGCAGTTTACCCTCAGGGCACCAAGAGACCCAGTACTTC. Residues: CASSLPSGHQETQYF.

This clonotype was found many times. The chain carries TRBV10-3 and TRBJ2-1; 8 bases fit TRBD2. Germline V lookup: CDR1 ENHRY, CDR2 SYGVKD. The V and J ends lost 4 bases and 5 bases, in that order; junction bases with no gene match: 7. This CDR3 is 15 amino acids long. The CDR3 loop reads CAISVLGGRNNEQFF. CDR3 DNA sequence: TGTGCCATCAGTGTATTGGGCGGGAGGAACAATGAGCAGTTCTTC.